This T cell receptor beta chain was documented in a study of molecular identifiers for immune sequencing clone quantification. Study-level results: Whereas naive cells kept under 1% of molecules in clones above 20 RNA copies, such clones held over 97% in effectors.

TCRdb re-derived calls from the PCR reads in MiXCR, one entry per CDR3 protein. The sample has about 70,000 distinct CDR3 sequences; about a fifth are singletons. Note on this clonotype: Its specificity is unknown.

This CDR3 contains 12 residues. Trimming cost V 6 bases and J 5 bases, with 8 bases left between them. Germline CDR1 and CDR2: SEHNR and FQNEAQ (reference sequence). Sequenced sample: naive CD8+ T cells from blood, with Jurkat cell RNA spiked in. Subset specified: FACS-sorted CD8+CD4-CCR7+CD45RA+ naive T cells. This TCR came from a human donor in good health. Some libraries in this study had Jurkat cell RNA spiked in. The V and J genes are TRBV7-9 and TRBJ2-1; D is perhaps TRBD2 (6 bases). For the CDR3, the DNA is TGTGCCAGCAGACTAGCCCACAATGAGCAGTTCTTC. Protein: CASRLAHNEQFF.